The sequence of this TCR beta chain was determined in a study of CD8 T cells in Susac syndrome. 0.5 to 1 ug RNA was reverse transcribed with random hexamers. TCRdb reprocessed the immunoSEQ multiplex PCR reads with MiXCR, giving one entry per CDR3 protein. The table lists about 120,000 distinct CDR3 sequences, about nine tenths of them singletons. This receptor was obtained from a human donor in good health. The specimen sequenced was CD8+ T cells from PBMCs.

The DNA of the CDR3 is TGCAGCGTTGCTGGGGCAGGGGGCTTCGGTGGCTACACCTTC. Translation gives CSVAGAGGFGGYTF. The rearrangement joins TRBV29-1 to TRBJ1-2, with 8 bases lining up with TRBD1. The junction had 11 bases not matched to a gene; V was cut back by 4 bases and J by 7 bases. Per germline, CDR1 SQVTM and CDR2 ANQGSEA. CDR3 length: 14 residues. The full variable domain, in which reference TRBV29-1 and TRBJ1-2 provide the parts outside the CDR3, is SAVISQKPSRDICQRGTSLTIQCQVDSQVTMMFWYRQQPGQSLTLIATANQGSEATYESGFVIDKFPISRPNLTFSTLTVSNMSPEDSSIYLCSVAGAGGFGGYTFGSGTRLTVV.